The 17 T cell receptor beta chains presented below share a single source sample, sequenced in a study of CD8+ T cells in alopecia areata. Reverse transcription of extracted RNA yielded cDNA, which provided the sequencing template. The data were produced by immunoSEQ multiplex PCR, yet TCRdb's version contains in-frame clones alone and is incomplete. In the table there are around 140,000 clones, approximately 50% of which are singletons. What was sequenced was CD4+ T cells sorted from blood. The receptors here all came from a human donor with alopecia areata.

V and J are TRBV29-1 and TRBJ2-7, with TRBD1 identical over 7 bases. CDR1 is SQVTM, CDR2 ANQGSEA, per germline. After removal of 5 bases from V and 1 base from J, the junction contained 11 bases not matched to a gene. This CDR3 has 15 amino acids. CDR3 sequence reads: CSVSRDSANSYEQYF. DNA of the CDR3: TGCAGCGTTTCTCGGGACAGCGCAAATTCCTACGAGCAGTACTTC.

The chain recombines TRBV6-5 with TRBJ2-3; TRBD2 aligns across 8 bases. The CDR3 has 16 amino acids. V gave up 4 bases and J gave up 4 bases; unmatched junction bases: 10. Germline lookup yields CDR1 MNHEY and CDR2 SVGAGI. The CDR3 loop is CASSFTSGGLADTQYF. The CDR3 nucleotides are TGTGCCAGCAGTTTCACCTCGGGAGGGCTTGCAGATACGCAGTATTTT.

The chain links TRBV29-1 to TRBJ2-7; 7 bases align to TRBD1. The CDR3 has 12 amino acids. With 7 bases clipped from V and 3 bases from J, the junction kept 6 bases outside the gene matches. The germline CDR1 and CDR2 sequences are SQVTM and ANQGSEA. The CDR3 loop reads CSGGQSIYEQYF. Here the CDR3 DNA reads TGCAGCGGGGGACAGTCAATCTACGAGCAGTACTTC.

This clone was detected a few times. The chain recombines TRBV29-1 with TRBJ1-2; 8 positions match TRBD1. This CDR3 comprises 15 residues. Germline trimming cut 8 bases from V and 8 bases from J; bases unmatched to any gene: 19. Germline V lookup: CDR1 SQVTM, CDR2 ANQGSEA. The CDR3 DNA sequence: TGCAGCTTCTGGTCCCCAGGGGGCGAGCTTGGCGGCTACACCTTC. Its protein product is CSFWSPGGELGGYTF.

The V and J genes are TRBV29-1 and TRBJ2-5; TRBD2 matches 9 bases. V lost 5 bases, J lost 4 bases, and 8 bases stayed unmatched. Germline CDR1 is SQVTM and CDR2 is ANQGSEA. This CDR3 region has 14 residues. In DNA form, the CDR3 reads TGCAGCGTTCCTCTAGCGGGACCCACAGAGACCCAGTACTTC. Its translation: CSVPLAGPTETQYF.

The V and J genes are TRBV7-8 and TRBJ2-2; 11 positions match TRBD1. This CDR3 spans 17 amino acids. V trimming: 5 bases; J trimming: 0 bases; junction bases outside the gene matches: 5. Germline CDR1 SGHVS, CDR2 FQNEAQ. The DNA of the CDR3 is TGTGCCAGCAGCAGGACAGGGGGCACTTCGAACACCGGGGAGCTGTTTTTT. Protein product: CASSRTGGTSNTGELFF.

The chain recombines TRBV6-6 with TRBJ2-1; 9 nucleotides align to TRBD2. Germline lookup yields CDR1 MNHNY and CDR2 SVGAGI (reference sequence). Trimming at V came to 5 bases and at J to 7 bases, leaving 9 bases not matched to a gene. The length of the CDR3 is 15 residues. This CDR3 is CASSGGLAVWNEQFF. The CDR3 region has the DNA TGTGCCAGCAGTGGGGGACTAGCTGTCTGGAATGAGCAGTTCTTC.

V and J are TRBV30 and TRBJ2-7; perhaps D is TRBD1 or TRBD2 (5 bases each). Germline V gives CDR1 GTSNPN, CDR2 SVGIG (reference sequence). Trimming left V 3 bases short and J 2 bases short, with 17 bases between. The CDR3 has 15 amino acids. The CDR3 loop is CAWRAPGRGTYEQYF. DNA for the CDR3: TGTGCCTGGAGGGCGCCGGGACGGGGAACCTACGAGCAGTACTTC.

In its sample, this clone was seen a few times. The chain couples TRBV7-2 to TRBJ2-3; 7 bases are shared with TRBD2. V was clipped by 5 bases and J by 2 bases; unmatched bases: 10. Germline V gives CDR1 SGHTA, CDR2 FQGNSA. CDR3 length: 16 amino acids. CDR3 region: CASSDRRGVITDTQYF. CDR3 sequence (DNA): TGTGCCAGCAGCGACCGTCGGGGGGTCATCACAGATACGCAGTATTTT.

V gene TRBV29-1 combines with J gene TRBJ1-2; possible D gene TRBD1, 5 bases. The V gene's germline CDR1 is SQVTM and CDR2 ANQGSEA. Trimming pared 7 bases from V and 10 bases from J, leaving 19 bases between. This CDR3 is built from 12 residues. The CDR3 loop is CSASGPSGDYTF. The CDR3 region has the DNA TGCAGCGCTTCAGGGCCGTCCGGGGACTACACCTTC.

The chain couples TRBV25-1 to TRBJ2-1, with D perhaps matching TRBD2 (5 bases). The CDR3 loop spans 14 amino acids. Trimming took off 3 bases at V and 6 bases at J, with 12 bases between the two ends. Per the germline V gene, CDR1 is MGHDK and CDR2 is SYGVNS. The CDR3 region is CASSDPNGGNEQFF. CDR3 sequence (DNA): TGTGCCAGCAGTGATCCGAATGGAGGCAATGAGCAGTTCTTC.

This chain connects TRBV11-2 to TRBJ1-1; no firm D call. This CDR3 spans 13 amino acids. Germline loops: CDR1 SGHAT, CDR2 FQNNGV. The V and J ends lost 5 bases and 6 bases respectively, with 13 bases between them. The CDR3: CASSVTEFSEAFF. The CDR3 DNA is TGTGCCAGCAGCGTAACAGAGTTCTCTGAAGCTTTCTTT.

CDR3 sequence: CSVIDATRLIYEQYF. The CDR3 nucleotides are TGCAGCGTCATCGACGCGACCAGACTCATTTACGAGCAGTACTTC. V usage is TRBV29-1 and J usage is TRBJ2-7, with D hard to call. The CDR3 has 15 residues. CDR1 is SQVTM and CDR2 is ANQGSEA in the germline V gene. The V and J ends lost 6 bases and 4 bases respectively, with 22 bases between them.

The gene calls are TRBV7-2 and TRBJ2-5; D is perhaps TRBD2 (6 bases). V was pared by 1 base and J by 5 bases, with 14 bases between. CDR3 length equals 15 residues. Germline V gene data show CDR1 as SGHTA and CDR2 as FQGNSA. CDR3 sequence: CASSLVFSAGETQYF. Here the CDR3 DNA reads TGTGCCAGCAGCTTAGTGTTTTCGGCGGGGGAGACCCAGTACTTC. The complete variable domain, with remaining parts taken from reference TRBV7-2 and TRBJ2-5, reads GAGVSQSPSNKVTEKGKDVELRCDPISGHTALYWYRQSLGQGLEFLIYFQGNSAPDKSGLPSDRFSAERTGGSVSTLTIQRTQQEDSAVYLCASSLVFSAGETQYFGPGTRLLVL.

The chain carries TRBV7-8 and TRBJ1-1; D ambiguous. Germline lookup yields CDR1 SGHVS and CDR2 FQNEAQ. The CDR3 contains 12 residues. V lost 4 bases and J lost 10, with 13 bases in between. CDR3 nucleotides: TGTGCCAGCAGCTCAACGCGCCGACGAGCTTTCTTT. Encoded protein: CASSSTRRRAFF.

This clone was seen more than once but under ten times. This rearrangement joins TRBV5-4 to TRBJ2-3, with no clear D. This CDR3 contains 13 residues. Germline V gene lookup returns CDR1 SGHNT and CDR2 YYREEE (reference sequence). Trimming removed 3 bases at V and 5 bases at J, with 10 bases between. CDR3 bases: TGTGCCAGCAGCTCGGCAGAGCGAGATACGCAGTATTTT. It translates to CASSSAERDTQYF.

This clone was counted only a few times. The gene calls are TRBV6-5 and TRBJ2-1, with 7 nucleotides matching TRBD2. Losses at the gene ends were 7 bases for V and 6 bases for J; bases not matched to a gene: 6. The CDR3 extends over 13 amino acids. Germline assignment: CDR1 MNHEY and CDR2 SVGAGI. CDR3: CASKAGVGNEQFF. CDR3 coding DNA: TGTGCCAGCAAGGCGGGAGTGGGCAATGAGCAGTTCTTC.